The rows below give T cell receptor beta chains drawn from one sample of a study of early T cells in non-severe SARS-CoV-2 infection. TCRdb re-called the 5' RACE reads with MiXCR, one entry per CDR3 protein. The repertoire consists of 55,000 to 80,000 distinct CDR3 sequences, with 9.5% to 12% occurring once and the leading ten covering 5.7%. The starting material was whole blood, obtained at baseline. These receptors were collected from an adult who was a healthcare worker with PCR-confirmed SARS-CoV-2 infection or an uninfected control (not recorded which). The CDR3 runs from the conserved cysteine through the conserved F or W. Each record gives: D gene, J gene, V gene, clone size, CDR3 DNA, CDR3 protein. D genes are given only for firm matches. Clone size is not always given. Where it is, it says once, few, many or a class for expanded clones.

NA TRBJ2-7 TRBV19 NA TGTGCCAGTAGTACCTTCGACACTACCTACGAGCAGTACTTC CASSTFDTTYEQYF
NA TRBJ1-6 TRBV12-3/TRBV12-4 many TGTGCCAGCAGTTTCGGGGGGCCCCTCCACTTT CASSFGGPLHF
NA TRBJ1-6 TRBV20-1 NA TGCAGTGCTATGGACTCGAGCTCCTATAATTCACCCCTCCACTTT CSAMDSSSYNSPLHF
NA TRBJ2-3 TRBV9 few TGTGCCAGCGCTGTGGGAATGGATACGCAGTATTTT CASAVGMDTQYF
NA TRBJ1-2 TRBV28 NA TGTGCCAGCAGTTCCGTTAACTATGGCTACACCTTC CASSSVNYGYTF
NA TRBJ2-7 TRBV11-2 NA TGTGCCAGCAGCCGCTTGAGGGGGTCAGCGTACGAGCAGTACTTC CASSRLRGSAYEQYF
NA TRBJ2-3 TRBV4-3 NA TGCGCCAGCAGCCAAGATAGGAGGCCCATCACAGATACGCAGTATTTT CASSQDRRPITDTQYF
NA TRBJ1-1 TRBV30 few TGTGCCTGGAGTCGGTCAGGGGAAGCTTTCTTT CAWSRSGEAFF
NA TRBJ1-2 TRBV3-1 few TGTGCCAGCAGCCAAGATCATTCTTCGGCGGCCTACTATGGCTACACCTTC CASSQDHSSAAYYGYTF
NA TRBJ2-3 TRBV5-1 many TGCGCCAGCAGCTCGACAGTCGCAGATACGCAGTATTTT CASSSTVADTQYF
NA TRBJ2-2 TRBV14 many TGTGCCAGCAGCTTGACAATGTTGGGACATGGGGAGCTGTTTTTT CASSLTMLGHGELFF
NA TRBJ1-2 TRBV5-1 many TGCGCCAGCAGCTTGGTTCTGGACTATGGCTACACCTTC CASSLVLDYGYTF
NA TRBJ2-5 TRBV5-4 NA TGTGCCAGCAGCTTAGGCGGGACACAAGAGACCCAGTACTTC CASSLGGTQETQYF
NA TRBJ2-7 TRBV6-1 many TGTGCCAGCAGGGAGGTCCTCGAGCAGTACTTC CASREVLEQYF
NA TRBJ2-2 TRBV7-2 few TGTGCCAGCAGCTTAACCGGGGGCACCGGGGAGCTGTTTTTT CASSLTGGTGELFF
TRBD1 TRBJ1-5 TRBV10-2 many TGCGCCATCGGGACAGGGGGTCATAGCAATCAGCCCCAGCATTTT CAIGTGGHSNQPQHF
NA TRBJ1-2 TRBV30 NA TGTGCCTCAATAAGGGCGGCTAACTATGGCTACACCTTC CASIRAANYGYTF
NA TRBJ2-7 TRBV12-3/TRBV12-4 NA TGTGCCAGCCGAGGGGGGCTTAAGTACGAGCAGTACTTC CASRGGLKYEQYF
NA TRBJ2-7 TRBV30 few TGTGCCTGGAGCCGGACTCCGACCTACGAGCAGTACTTC CAWSRTPTYEQYF
NA TRBJ2-1 TRBV25-1 few TGTGCCAGCAGTGGGCCCTGGCTCTACAATGAGCAGTTCTTC CASSGPWLYNEQFF
TRBD1 TRBJ2-7 TRBV20-1 many TGCAGTGCTAGAGACCGGGACAGGGGGTCCGAGCAGTACTTC CSARDRDRGSEQYF
NA TRBJ1-1 TRBV5-1 NA TGCGCCAGCAGCGCACGTGGGGGCATGAACACTGAAGCTTTCTTT CASSARGGMNTEAFF
NA TRBJ2-2 TRBV20-1 many TGCAGTGCTAGAAACGGTGGAGTGACCGGGGAGCTGTTTTTT CSARNGGVTGELFF
NA TRBJ2-2 TRBV3-1 few TGTGCCAGCAGCCAAGGGAGGGGGACCGGGGAGCTGTTTTTT CASSQGRGTGELFF
TRBD1 TRBJ1-1 TRBV5-1 few TGCGCCAGCAGCAAGGGGGCCACTGAAGCTTTCTTT CASSKGATEAFF
TRBD1 TRBJ2-3 TRBV7-2 NA TGTGCCAGCAGAATGCGACAGGGGTCAGATACGCAGTATTTT CASRMRQGSDTQYF
TRBD2 TRBJ2-2 TRBV6-1 many TGTGCCACTAATACCGGGACTAGCGCTGCCACCGGGGAGCTGTTTTTT CATNTGTSAATGELFF
NA TRBJ1-2 TRBV4-1 few TGCGCCAGCAGCCAAGCCCCCGTGAGTCCCCCCGGTGGCTACACCTTC CASSQAPVSPPGGYTF
TRBD1 TRBJ2-7 TRBV7-6 NA TGTGCCAGCAGCTACGCGCCGGGACAGGGTAGGGGCGAGCAGTACTTC CASSYAPGQGRGEQYF